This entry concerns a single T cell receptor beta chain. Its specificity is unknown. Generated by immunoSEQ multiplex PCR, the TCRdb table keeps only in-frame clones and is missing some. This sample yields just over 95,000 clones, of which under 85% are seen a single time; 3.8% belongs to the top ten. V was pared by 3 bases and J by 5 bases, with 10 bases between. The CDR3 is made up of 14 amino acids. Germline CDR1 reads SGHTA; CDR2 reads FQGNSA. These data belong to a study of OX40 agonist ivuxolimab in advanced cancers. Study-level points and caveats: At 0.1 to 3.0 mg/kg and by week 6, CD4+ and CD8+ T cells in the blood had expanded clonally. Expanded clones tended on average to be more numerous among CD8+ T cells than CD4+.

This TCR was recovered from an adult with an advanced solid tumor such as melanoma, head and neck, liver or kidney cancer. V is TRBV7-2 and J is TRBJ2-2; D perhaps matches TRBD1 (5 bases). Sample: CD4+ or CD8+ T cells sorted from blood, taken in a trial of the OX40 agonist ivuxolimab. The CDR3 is CASSFRALTGELFF. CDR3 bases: TGTGCCAGCAGCTTCAGGGCACTAACCGGGGAGCTGTTTTTT.